This T cell receptor beta chain was found in a study of regulatory T cells in long-lasting Graves disease (dated by TCRdb to 2020 to 2023). In the study overall: Antithyroid drugs had been taken for less than 3 months by newly diagnosed Graves' disease patients. The study was registered as a clinical trial and conducted in China. Patients with persistent Graves' disease were compared with patients with newly diagnosed Graves' disease using TCR sequencing and RNA sequencing of peripheral blood. A total of around 35 samples underwent TCR sequencing: around 13 from persistent and roughly 20 from newly diagnosed Graves' disease patients.

Including cysteine and phenylalanine, the CDR3 has 15 amino acids. This entry keeps only the CDR3 DNA: 45 bases, framed from base 1. V is shortened by 4 bases, J by 2 bases, and the region joining them spans 14 bases. The germline V gene provides CDR1 SGDLS and CDR2 YYNGEE. Libraries were built with multiplex PCR. Sequencing was performed on an Illumina HiSeq 4000. iRepertoire HTBI primers and Arm-PCR amplification of CDR3 regions were used to construct TCR beta libraries. Before sequencing, the PCR products went through gel purification. Concerning the study's data processing: Gene usage analysis of CDR3 amino acid clonotypes used the approximately 62 TRBV and some 13 TRBJ segments found across samples. COPE and FqMerger were used to merge filtered high-quality paired reads into contigs. BLAST was used to align contigs to IMGT TRBV, TRBD and TRBJ reference genes, with CDR3 defined following IMGT. Any clonotype with a frequency above 0.1% was classified as a highly expanded clone. Repertoire diversity was measured by Shannon entropy, and V-J evenness by the Gini coefficient. Clonotypes shared by more than one individual were considered public. TCRdb itself trimmed the public reads at Q25 with fastp, ran MiXCR and retained productive beta chains. Each entry is one CDR3 protein sequence, shown with its most common DNA and genes. The authors' filters were not applied to this entry. The sample includes hundreds of thousands of distinct CDR3 sequences, with 15% to 17% observed a single time. Together, the top ten hold 22% of the sample.

The research as a whole found: Sequencing and analysis were restricted to the TCR beta chain. Peripheral blood alone was examined, since thyroid tissue, which constituted the primary lesion, could not be accessed. Preferential use of TRBV28, TRBJ1-2 and TRBJ2-5 was observed in persistent disease, whereas TRBV20-1 and TRBJ2-1 were favored in newly diagnosed disease. Persistent patients shared more public clonotypes among themselves (around 2,500) than newly diagnosed patients did (about 970). Persistent Graves' disease patients showed lower TCR Shannon entropy and fewer highly expanded clones than newly diagnosed patients, suggesting clonal expansion. As a limitation, the authors acknowledged that the small sample size may reduce accuracy.

To note about this clonotype: Its antigen target is currently unknown. Within one base of it there is no much larger clone, and no base qualities were kept.

The time point tag for this specimen amounts to: newly diagnosed GD, antithyroid drugs for less than 3 months. For both TCR sequencing and RNA sequencing, RNA was extracted from PBMCs in TRIzol. The diagnosis of Graves' disease was made according to American Thyroid Association guidelines. Patients for the study were recruited at an endocrinology department in Xi'an, China. From each patient, about 9 milliliters of peripheral blood was collected into an EDTA anticoagulant tube. Ficoll Paque Plus density gradient separation was used to isolate PBMCs, and no further T cell sorting was done. An Agilent 2100 Bioanalyzer and agarose gel were used to check RNA quality, while a NanoDrop 2000 measured RNA concentration.

This TCR was sampled from a female donor with Graves disease. The rearranged chain carries TRBV9 and TRBJ2-3; perhaps TRBD2 is the D gene, with 6 bases matching. The starting material was peripheral blood mononuclear cells (PBMCs), obtained at new diagnosis, from a patient treated with antithyroid drugs. The bases read TGTGCCAGCAGCCCCCACGGGGGATCCACAGATACGCAGTATTTT. Its product reads: CASSPHGGSTDTQYF.